This entry lists 18 T cell receptor beta chains sequenced from one sample in a study of blood T cells in healthy people across ages. With a J-beta primer mix and a sample-barcoded 5' primer, a second PCR ran roughly 6 to 11 cycles. TCRdb re-derived calls from the 5' RACE reads in MiXCR, one entry per CDR3 protein. The sample includes 700,000 to 800,000 distinct CDR3 sequences, about 42% of them seen just once. The specimen was blood. Receptors were obtained from a woman aged 55-70 years in good health.

The J gene is TRBJ2-1, the V gene TRBV12-3 or TRBV12-4, with TRBD2 identical over 9 bases. The CDR3 has 14 residues. V was pared by 6 bases and J by 8 bases, with 8 bases of the junction left unmatched. The CDR3 region has the DNA TGTGCCAGCAGAACTAGCGGGCGGGGACATGAGCAGTTCTTC. This sequence encodes CASRTSGRGHEQFF.

The chain recombines TRBV20-1 with TRBJ2-1; the match to TRBD2 covers 7 bases. Trimming at V came to 5 bases and at J to 4 bases, leaving 14 bases not matched to a gene. The CDR3 loop spans 16 amino acids. Germline CDR1 is DFQATT and CDR2 is SNEGSKA (reference sequence). CDR3 bases: TGCAGTGCTTTTGCCGGGGGTGCGGGAGTTTACAATGAGCAGTTCTTC. This gives the protein CSAFAGGAGVYNEQFF.

This clonotype was observed at least ten times. The rearrangement links TRBV29-1 to TRBJ2-5, with D tentatively TRBD2 (6 bases). Trimming removed 7 bases at V and 9 bases at J, with 15 bases between. Per the germline V gene, CDR1 is SQVTM and CDR2 is ANQGSEA. The CDR3 is made up of 11 amino acids. The CDR3 spells CSGEDGPAQYF. CDR3 bases: TGCAGCGGGGAGGACGGACCGGCCCAGTACTTC.

This chain joins TRBV7-9 and TRBJ1-4, with D perhaps matching TRBD1 (5 bases). Trimming shortened V by 6 bases and J by 7 bases, and 21 bases separated the two germline ends. CDR1 is SEHNR and CDR2 is FQNEAQ in the germline V gene (reference sequence). The CDR3 extends over 16 amino acids. CDR3 sequence reads: CASRHPGGGVGEKLFF. The CDR3 coding sequence is TGTGCCAGCAGACACCCTGGGGGTGGTGTCGGTGAAAAACTGTTTTTT.

The table lists this clonotype with a few counts. This chain links TRBV7-9 with TRBJ2-4; D is unresolved. Looked up from germline, CDR1 is SEHNR and CDR2 is FQNEAQ (reference sequence). This CDR3 is 16 amino acids long. Trimming removed 5 bases at V and 5 bases at J, with 19 bases between. The CDR3 bases are TGTGCCAGCAGCCCCGCTGAGTTCGCCATCGAAAACATTCAGTACTTC. Its protein product is CASSPAEFAIENIQYF.

The chain couples TRBV6-2 or TRBV6-3 to TRBJ2-2; 14 nucleotides match TRBD2. Per the germline V gene, CDR1 is MNHEY and CDR2 is SVGEGT. The CDR3 length is 17 residues. After removal of 0 bases from V and 13 bases from J, the junction contained 10 bases not matched to a gene. The CDR3: CASSYSTRLAGGIGLFF. CDR3 nucleotides: TGTGCCAGCAGTTACTCGACGCGACTAGCGGGAGGGATTGGGCTGTTTTTT.

This sequence joins TRBV5-1 and TRBJ2-7; the match to TRBD2 covers 9 bases. The CDR3 totals 18 residues. V lost 0 bases to trimming and J lost 2 bases; unmatched junction nucleotides: 12. Per germline, CDR1 SGHRS and CDR2 YFSETQ. As DNA, the CDR3 is TGCGCCAGCAGCTTGGCGGTAACTAGCGGGTTTTTGACCTACGAGCAGTACTTC. Protein sequence: CASSLAVTSGFLTYEQYF.

This clonotype showed up just a few times. The chain recombines TRBV20-1 with TRBJ2-7; D unresolved. Deletions cut 1 base from V and 3 bases from J, with 7 bases between. The CDR3 covers 12 residues. Per the germline V gene, CDR1 is DFQATT and CDR2 is SNEGSKA (reference sequence). The CDR3 DNA sequence: TGCAGTGCTAGAGTTTCAATCTACGAGCAGTACTTC. This sequence encodes CSARVSIYEQYF.

For this clonotype: One base away lies a much larger clone, so this may be a sequencing read error. This chain uses TRBV25-1 with TRBJ2-3; D might be TRBD2 (7 bases). Trimming took 4 bases from V and 6 from J, leaving 20 bases between them. The CDR3 length is 16 residues. Germline lookup yields CDR1 MGHDK and CDR2 SYGVNS. CDR3 in amino acids: CASSGKGGVLMDTQYF. The CDR3 DNA sequence: TGTGCCAGCAGTGGGAAGGGGGGGGTCCTGATGGATACGCAGTATTTT.

The chain links TRBV6-5 to TRBJ2-7; tentative D call: TRBD1 (8 bases). The V end lost 4 bases, the J end lost 2 bases, and 15 bases lay between the germline ends. This CDR3 has 15 amino acids. Germline V gene sequence: CDR1 MNHEY, CDR2 SVGAGI. The CDR3 is CASSSTTGGAYEQYF. For the CDR3, the DNA is TGTGCCAGCAGTTCCACAACAGGGGGGGCCTACGAGCAGTACTTC.

The J gene is TRBJ2-7, the V gene TRBV19; 12 bases match TRBD2. The DNA end lines up better with TRBJ2-5; the J call may be wrong. There are 16 residues in the CDR3. Germline CDR1 and CDR2: LNHDA and SQIVND (reference sequence). The chain's CDR3 is CASSSRLAGDLETQYF. The CDR3 DNA sequence: TGTGCCAGTAGTTCCCGACTAGCGGGAGATTTGGAGACCCAGTACTTC.

The chain links TRBV20-1 to TRBJ1-5; D ambiguous. CDR3 length: 12 residues. V lost 4 bases, J lost 1 base, and 5 bases lay in between. Germline lookup yields CDR1 DFQATT and CDR2 SNEGSKA (reference sequence). The CDR3 DNA reads as TGCAGTGCTACGGGGAGCAATCAGCCCCAGCATTTT. Amino acids: CSATGSNQPQHF.

This clonotype was observed a handful of times. The V call is TRBV9, the J call TRBJ1-1; D uncertain. The germline V and J ends were trimmed by 2 bases and 1 base, with 9 bases remaining between them. The CDR3 is 14 amino acids. Germline loops: CDR1 SGDLS, CDR2 YYNGEE. CDR3 sequence (DNA): TGTGCCAGCAGCGTCGGACGGACGAACACTGAAGCTTTCTTT. Amino acid sequence: CASSVGRTNTEAFF.

The chain couples TRBV16 to TRBJ1-2; D is perhaps TRBD1 (6 bases). CDR1 is KGHSY and CDR2 is FQNENV in the germline V gene. Trimming stripped 0 bases from V and 8 bases from J, with 13 bases between. CDR3 length: 14 residues. The CDR3 region is CASSQSSRGDGYTF. The CDR3 bases are TGTGCCAGCAGCCAATCGTCCAGGGGAGACGGCTACACCTTC.

This clonotype was picked up a small number of times. The rearrangement joins TRBV12-3 or TRBV12-4 to TRBJ1-2; TRBD1 is a possible D gene (5 bases). CDR3 length: 14 residues. V dropped 5 bases and J dropped 0 bases, with 10 bases sitting between them. The CDR3, as DNA: TGTGCCAGCAGTAACAGGTCCCCTAACTATGGCTACACCTTC. Translation: CASSNRSPNYGYTF.

The chain is built from TRBV20-1 and TRBJ1-2; the D gene is possibly TRBD1 (5 bases). The V end was cut by 0 bases, the J end by 5 bases, with 16 bases between. The CDR3 sequence is 15 residues long. CDR1 and CDR2 (germline): DFQATT, SNEGSKA (reference sequence). The CDR3: CSARERGTVKYGYTF. As DNA, the CDR3 is TGCAGTGCTAGAGAAAGAGGGACGGTAAAATATGGCTACACCTTC.

This sequence joins TRBV5-3 and TRBJ1-2, with a weak D call TRBD1 (5 bases). TRBV5-3 is reported as an ORF; its role is uncertain. The CDR3 runs to 12 residues. V lost 2 bases to trimming and J lost 8 bases, with 10 bases between them. CDR3 sequence reads: CARSFPGRGYTF. The DNA of the CDR3 is TGTGCCAGAAGCTTTCCGGGACGCGGCTACACCTTC.

The rearrangement joins TRBV20-1 to TRBJ2-1, with 11 positions matching TRBD1. This CDR3 contains 16 residues. V dropped 3 bases and J dropped 4; count of bases not matched to a gene: 8. Germline CDR1 DFQATT, CDR2 SNEGSKA (reference sequence). The CDR3 bases are TGCAGTGCTAGGGGCCCCGGGACAGGGGGGTACAATGAGCAGTTCTTC. The encoded protein is CSARGPGTGGYNEQFF.